One sample yielded the 3 T cell receptor beta chains listed below, sequenced in a study of blood T cells in healthy people across ages. Through a sample-barcoded 5' primer and a J-beta primer mix, a second PCR was run for roughly 7 to 12 cycles. TCRdb re-called the 5' RACE reads with MiXCR, one entry per CDR3 protein. Altogether fewer than 2,000,000 distinct CDR3 sequences are present, roughly a third being singletons, with the ten largest covering about 10%. The specimen sequenced was blood. These receptors came from a woman under 40 in good health.

The CDR3 loop is CASSLYRTGPNTEAFF. Written as DNA, the CDR3 is TGTGCCAGCAGTTTATACCGGACAGGGCCGAACACTGAAGCTTTCTTT. The chain is built from TRBV27 and TRBJ1-1, with TRBD1 identical over 8 bases. V shed 1 base, J shed 1 base, and the junction held 5 bases outside the gene matches. The CDR3 extends over 16 amino acids. Germline V gives CDR1 MNHEY, CDR2 SMNVEV (reference sequence).

The rearrangement links TRBV4-1 to TRBJ2-3, with D perhaps TRBD2 (7 bases). The V end lost 3 bases, the J end lost 5 bases, and 12 bases lay between the germline ends. The CDR3 covers 14 residues. Per germline, CDR1 MGHRA and CDR2 YSYEKL. CDR3 coding DNA: TGCGCCAGCAGCCACCCCGGGGGGCGAGATACGCAGTATTTT. Its translation is CASSHPGGRDTQYF.

Only one count was recorded for this clonotype. The DNA of the CDR3 is TGTGCCAGCAGAAATAAACTAGGGAGAATATACTATGGCTACACCTTC. Translating gives CASRNKLGRIYYGYTF. The genes are TRBV28 and TRBJ1-2; D is undetermined. The V end was cut by 6 bases, the J end by 3 bases, with 20 bases between. The CDR3 is made up of 16 amino acids. Per the germline V gene, CDR1 is MDHEN and CDR2 is SYDVKM.